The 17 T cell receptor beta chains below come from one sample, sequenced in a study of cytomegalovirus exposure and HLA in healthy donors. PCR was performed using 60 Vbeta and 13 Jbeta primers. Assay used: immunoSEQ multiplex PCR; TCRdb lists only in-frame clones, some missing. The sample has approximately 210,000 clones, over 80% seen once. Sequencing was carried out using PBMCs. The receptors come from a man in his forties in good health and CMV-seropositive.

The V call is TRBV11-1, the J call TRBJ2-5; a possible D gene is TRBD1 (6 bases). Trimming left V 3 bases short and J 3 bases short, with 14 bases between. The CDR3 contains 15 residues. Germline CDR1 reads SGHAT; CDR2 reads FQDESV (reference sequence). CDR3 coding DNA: TGTGCCAGCAGCTTCCCAGGGGCAGGGGAAGAGACCCAGTACTTC. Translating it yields CASSFPGAGEETQYF.

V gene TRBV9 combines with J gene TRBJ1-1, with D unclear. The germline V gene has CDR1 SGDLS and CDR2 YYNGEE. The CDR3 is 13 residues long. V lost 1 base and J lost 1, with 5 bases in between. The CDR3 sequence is CASSVIWNTEAFF. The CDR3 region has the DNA TGTGCCAGCAGCGTAATCTGGAACACTGAAGCTTTCTTT.

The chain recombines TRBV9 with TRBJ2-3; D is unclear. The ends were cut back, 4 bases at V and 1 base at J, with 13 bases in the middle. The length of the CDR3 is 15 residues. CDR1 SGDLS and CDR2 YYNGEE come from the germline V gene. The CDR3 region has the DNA TGTGCCAGCAGCCCATGGCGGATCGGCACAGATACGCAGTATTTT. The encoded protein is CASSPWRIGTDTQYF.

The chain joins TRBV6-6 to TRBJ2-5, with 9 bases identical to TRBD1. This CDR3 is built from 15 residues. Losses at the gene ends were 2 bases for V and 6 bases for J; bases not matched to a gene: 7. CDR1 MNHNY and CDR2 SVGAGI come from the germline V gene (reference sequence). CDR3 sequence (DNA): TGTGCCAGCAGTTACCTCGGACAGGGGTGGAAGACCCAGTACTTC. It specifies CASSYLGQGWKTQYF.

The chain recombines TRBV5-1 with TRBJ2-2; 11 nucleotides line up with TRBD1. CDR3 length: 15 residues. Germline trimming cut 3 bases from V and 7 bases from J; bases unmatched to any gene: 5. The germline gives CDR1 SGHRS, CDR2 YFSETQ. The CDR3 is CASSSGQGAFGELFF. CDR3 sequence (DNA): TGCGCCAGCAGCTCTGGACAGGGGGCGTTCGGGGAGCTGTTTTTT. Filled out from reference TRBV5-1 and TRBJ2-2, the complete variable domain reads KAGVTQTPRYLIKTRGQQVTLSCSPISGHRSVSWYQQTPGQGLQFLFEYFSETQRNKGNFPGRFSGRQFSNSRSEMNVSTLELGDSALYLCASSSGQGAFGELFFGEGSRLTVL.

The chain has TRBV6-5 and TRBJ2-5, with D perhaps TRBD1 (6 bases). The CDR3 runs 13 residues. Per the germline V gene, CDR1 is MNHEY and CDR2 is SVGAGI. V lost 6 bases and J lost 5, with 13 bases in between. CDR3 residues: CASRGTIRETQYF. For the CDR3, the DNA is TGTGCCAGCAGGGGGACAATCCGGGAGACCCAGTACTTC.

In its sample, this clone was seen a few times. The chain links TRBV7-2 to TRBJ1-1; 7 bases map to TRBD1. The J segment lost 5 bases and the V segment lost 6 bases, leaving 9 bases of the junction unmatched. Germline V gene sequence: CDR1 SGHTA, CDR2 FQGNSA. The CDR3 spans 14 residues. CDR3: CASRKNRGGTEAFF. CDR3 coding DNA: TGTGCCAGCAGGAAAAACAGGGGCGGGACTGAAGCTTTCTTT.

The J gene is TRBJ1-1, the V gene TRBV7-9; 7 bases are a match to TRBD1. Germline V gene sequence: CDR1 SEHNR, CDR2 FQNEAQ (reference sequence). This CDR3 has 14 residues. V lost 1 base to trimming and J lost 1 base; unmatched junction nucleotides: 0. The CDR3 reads CASSLGTGNTEAFF. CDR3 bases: TGTGCCAGCAGCTTAGGGACAGGGAACACTGAAGCTTTCTTT.

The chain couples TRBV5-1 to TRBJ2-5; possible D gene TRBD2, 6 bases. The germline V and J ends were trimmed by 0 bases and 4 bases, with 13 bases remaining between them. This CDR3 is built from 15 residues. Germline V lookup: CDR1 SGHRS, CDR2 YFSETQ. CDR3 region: CASSLGSGVLETQYF. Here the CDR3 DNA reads TGCGCCAGCAGCTTGGGTTCGGGAGTGTTAGAGACCCAGTACTTC.

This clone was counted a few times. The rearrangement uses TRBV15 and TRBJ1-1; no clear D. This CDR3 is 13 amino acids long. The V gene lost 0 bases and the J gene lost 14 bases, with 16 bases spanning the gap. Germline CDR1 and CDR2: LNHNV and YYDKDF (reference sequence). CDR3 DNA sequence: TGTGCCACCAGCAGAGATCAGGCAGTCGGTGCGTTCTTT. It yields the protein CATSRDQAVGAFF.

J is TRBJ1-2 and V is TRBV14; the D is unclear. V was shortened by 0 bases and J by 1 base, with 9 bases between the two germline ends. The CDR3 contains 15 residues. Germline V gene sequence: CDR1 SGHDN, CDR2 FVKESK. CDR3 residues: CASSQDGGLNYGYTF. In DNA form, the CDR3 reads TGTGCCAGCAGCCAAGATGGAGGCCTTAACTATGGCTACACCTTC.

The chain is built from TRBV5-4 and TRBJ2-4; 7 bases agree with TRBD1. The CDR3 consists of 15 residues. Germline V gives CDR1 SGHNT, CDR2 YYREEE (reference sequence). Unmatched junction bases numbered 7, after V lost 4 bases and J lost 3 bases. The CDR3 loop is CASSIQGVVKNIQYF. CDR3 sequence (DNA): TGTGCCAGCAGCATCCAGGGGGTAGTCAAAAACATTCAGTACTTC. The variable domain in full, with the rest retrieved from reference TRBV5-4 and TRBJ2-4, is ETGVTQSPTHLIKTRGQQVTLRCSSQSGHNTVSWYQQALGQGPQFIFQYYREEENGRGNFPPRFSGLQFPNYSSELNVNALELDDSALYLCASSIQGVVKNIQYFGAGTRLSVL.

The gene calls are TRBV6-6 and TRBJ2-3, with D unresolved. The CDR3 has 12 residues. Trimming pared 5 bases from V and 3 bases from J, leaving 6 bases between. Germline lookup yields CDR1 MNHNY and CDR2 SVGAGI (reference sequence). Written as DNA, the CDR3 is TGTGCCAGCAGTCACATAACAGATACGCAGTATTTT. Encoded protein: CASSHITDTQYF.

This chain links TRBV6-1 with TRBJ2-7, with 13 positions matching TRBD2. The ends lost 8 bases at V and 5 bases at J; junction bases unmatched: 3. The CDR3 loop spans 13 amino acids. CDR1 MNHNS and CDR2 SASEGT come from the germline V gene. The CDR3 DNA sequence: TGTGCCAGCCGGACTAGCGGGAGTAACGAGCAGTACGTC. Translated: CASRTSGSNEQYV.

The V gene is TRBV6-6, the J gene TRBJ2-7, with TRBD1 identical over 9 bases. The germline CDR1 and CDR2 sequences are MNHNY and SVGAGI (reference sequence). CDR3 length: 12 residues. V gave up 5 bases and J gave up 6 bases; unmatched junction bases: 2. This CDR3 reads CASSPDRGEQYV. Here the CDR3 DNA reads TGTGCCAGCAGTCCGGACAGGGGCGAGCAGTACGTC.

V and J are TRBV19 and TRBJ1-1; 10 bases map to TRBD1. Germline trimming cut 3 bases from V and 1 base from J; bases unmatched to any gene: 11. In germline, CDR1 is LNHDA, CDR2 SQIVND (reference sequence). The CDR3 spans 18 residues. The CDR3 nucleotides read TGTGCCAGTAGTATGGGGCCCTCGACAGGGGGCAGGAACACTGAAGCTTTCTTT. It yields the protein CASSMGPSTGGRNTEAFF.

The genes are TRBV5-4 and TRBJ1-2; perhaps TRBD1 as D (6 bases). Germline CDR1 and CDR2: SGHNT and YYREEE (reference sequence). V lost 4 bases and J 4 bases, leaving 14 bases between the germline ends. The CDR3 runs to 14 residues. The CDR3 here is CASSQNRVRYGYTF. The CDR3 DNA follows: TGTGCCAGCAGCCAGAACAGGGTTCGCTATGGCTACACCTTC.